The 18 T cell receptor beta chains below were found in one sample sequenced in a study of control samples from healthy donors and cancer patients. TCRdb's copy holds only in-frame clones and misses some; the assay was immunoSEQ multiplex PCR. The sample holds some 79,000 clones; under 95% are singletons and the top ten take roughly 1.3%. The sequenced material came from PBMCs. All receptors come from a woman in her 40s with lung cancer.

The chain couples TRBV25-1 to TRBJ1-1; D perhaps matches TRBD1 (6 bases). There are 13 residues in the CDR3. The germline V and J ends were trimmed by 8 bases and 1 base, with 11 bases remaining between them. Germline-derived CDR1 and CDR2 are MGHDK and SYGVNS. In DNA form, the CDR3 reads TGTGCCAGCTCGGAACAGGGGAACACTGAAGCTTTCTTT. Protein: CASSEQGNTEAFF.

The chain combines TRBV3-1 (or the pseudogene TRBV3-2) with TRBJ2-1; D not certain. Deletions cut 1 base from V and 9 bases from J, with 4 bases between. This CDR3 is 11 amino acids long. CDR1 is LGHDT, CDR2 YNNKEL, per germline (reference sequence). The CDR3 DNA is TGTGCCAGCAGCCAAGTTAGTGAGCAGTTCTTC. Its translation: CASSQVSEQFF.

The chain has TRBV11-3 and TRBJ2-7; D is perhaps TRBD2 (5 bases). The germline gives CDR1 SGHNT, CDR2 YENEEA. This CDR3 is 15 amino acids long. With 5 bases removed from V and 4 bases from J, the gap between germline ends came to 18 bases. CDR3 sequence: CASSERGLGRYEQYF. CDR3 coding DNA: TGTGCCAGCAGCGAGCGCGGGCTTGGGAGATACGAGCAGTACTTC.

The chain recombines TRBV2 with TRBJ2-7; D uncertain. This CDR3 has 12 residues. The V gene lost 6 bases and the J gene lost 2 bases, with 8 bases spanning the gap. Germline V gene lookup returns CDR1 SNHLY and CDR2 FYNNEI. CDR3 sequence reads: CASRDRPYEQYF. The DNA of the CDR3 is TGTGCCAGCAGGGACCGGCCCTACGAGCAGTACTTC.

The chain employs TRBV5-1 and TRBJ1-1, with D unclear. Trimming took 0 bases from V and 1 from J, leaving 4 bases between them. This CDR3 spans 13 amino acids. CDR1 and CDR2 from the germline V gene are SGHRS and YFSETQ. The DNA for the CDR3 is TGCGCCAGCAGCTTGGAACCGAACACTGAAGCTTTCTTT. It encodes CASSLEPNTEAFF.

V is TRBV5-1 and J is TRBJ2-7, with a possible D match to TRBD2 (6 bases). This CDR3 is 14 amino acids long. The V gene lost 6 bases and the J gene lost 6 bases, with 19 bases spanning the gap. Germline V gives CDR1 SGHRS, CDR2 YFSETQ. In DNA, the CDR3 is TGCGCCAGCACTCAGACGGGCGACGGGGGCGAGCAGTACTTC. This sequence encodes CASTQTGDGGEQYF.

The V and J genes are TRBV7-2 and TRBJ1-6, with a possible D match to TRBD1 (6 bases). This CDR3 comprises 14 residues. Trimming removed 5 bases at V and 9 bases at J, with 14 bases between. Germline V gene data show CDR1 as SGHTA and CDR2 as FQGNSA. CDR3 nucleotides: TGTGCCAGCAGCCTCTCAGGGGTGGGTTCACCCCTCCACTTT. Its translation is CASSLSGVGSPLHF.

The genes are TRBV24-1 and TRBJ1-2; TRBD1 agrees at 7 bases. The CDR3 runs 15 residues. J was trimmed by 1 base and V by 4 bases; bases with no gene match: 5. Germline CDR1 KGHDR, CDR2 SFDVKD. Here the CDR3 reads CATSEGTGDNYGYTF. Written as DNA, the CDR3 is TGTGCCACCAGTGAGGGAACAGGGGATAACTATGGCTACACCTTC.

The gene calls are TRBV3-1 (or the pseudogene TRBV3-2) and TRBJ1-1; D is ambiguous. V lost 7 bases, J lost 3 bases, and 9 bases lay in between. In germline, CDR1 is LGHDT, CDR2 YNNKEL (reference sequence). This CDR3 comprises 12 residues. This CDR3 is CASTAGYTEAFF. The CDR3 region has the DNA TGTGCCAGCACCGCCGGATACACTGAAGCTTTCTTT.

V usage is TRBV5-1 and J usage is TRBJ2-7, with TRBD2 matching over 11 bases. Looked up from germline, CDR1 is SGHRS and CDR2 is YFSETQ. This CDR3 is built from 16 residues. V lost 3 bases to trimming and J lost 1 base; unmatched junction nucleotides: 6. In DNA, the CDR3 is TGCGCCAGCAGCTCCGGGGGACTAGCGGTATCCTACGAGCAGTACTTC. Its protein product is CASSSGGLAVSYEQYF.

This rearrangement joins TRBV5-1 to TRBJ2-1, with D possibly being TRBD2 (6 bases). V was cut by 0 bases and J by 0 bases, with 10 bases left in between. The CDR3 loop spans 16 amino acids. CDR1 is SGHRS and CDR2 is YFSETQ in the germline V gene. The CDR3 DNA is TGCGCCAGCAGCTTGGGTGGGGGGAGCTCCTACAATGAGCAGTTCTTC. It codes for CASSLGGGSSYNEQFF.

The chain recombines TRBV27 with TRBJ1-6, with TRBD1 matching 9 bases. Germline V gives CDR1 MNHEY, CDR2 SMNVEV (reference sequence). V was clipped by 8 bases and J by 6 bases; unmatched bases: 2. The CDR3 runs to 13 residues. CDR3 amino acids: CASGGQGNSPLHF. The CDR3 DNA reads TGTGCCAGCGGGGGACAGGGTAATTCACCCCTCCACTTT.

This rearrangement joins TRBV6-1 to TRBJ1-6, with D hard to call. This CDR3 has 11 amino acids. Trimming left V 2 bases short and J 11 bases short, with 4 bases between. The germline V gene encodes CDR1 MNHNS and CDR2 SASEGT. The CDR3 spells CASSESAPLHF. The CDR3 nucleotides are TGTGCCAGCAGTGAAAGTGCACCCCTCCACTTT.

This chain uses TRBV27 with TRBJ1-1; TRBD1 agrees at 8 bases. CDR1 MNHEY and CDR2 SMNVEV come from the germline V gene (reference sequence). This CDR3 region has 16 residues. V lost 5 bases and J lost 3; bases outside the gene matches: 11. Here the CDR3 reads CASSTPSTGVYTEAFF. Written as DNA, the CDR3 is TGTGCCAGCAGTACGCCCTCGACAGGGGTGTACACTGAAGCTTTCTTT.

V is TRBV5-4 and J is TRBJ2-3; 7 bases fit TRBD2. Germline assignment: CDR1 SGHNT and CDR2 YYREEE (reference sequence). V lost 5 bases and J lost 7; bases outside the gene matches: 10. CDR3 length: 14 amino acids. CDR3 sequence reads: CASSLAGARNTQYF. The DNA for the CDR3 is TGTGCCAGCAGTTTAGCGGGCGCGAGGAATACGCAGTATTTT.

This chain uses TRBV11-2 with TRBJ2-6; D is possibly TRBD1 (6 bases). From germline, CDR1 is SGHAT and CDR2 FQNNGV. Trimming pared 6 bases from V and 0 bases from J, leaving 18 bases between. There are 18 residues in the CDR3. The CDR3 DNA reads TGTGCCAGCAGGCCAATCCGGGACACAGGCTCTGGGGCCAACGTCCTGACTTTC. It yields the protein CASRPIRDTGSGANVLTF.

The chain joins TRBV11-2 to TRBJ1-3; possibly TRBD1 for D (5 bases). Trimming left V 3 bases short and J 0 bases short, with 9 bases between. The germline V gene encodes CDR1 SGHAT and CDR2 FQNNGV. This CDR3 is built from 15 residues. CDR3 in DNA: TGTGCCAGCAGCTTTGGGGGGTACTCTGGAAACACCATATATTTT. It codes for CASSFGGYSGNTIYF.

The chain recombines TRBV30 with TRBJ1-2; D call uncertain. This CDR3 is 10 amino acids long. The V end was cut by 3 bases, the J end by 7 bases, with 6 bases between. Germline loops: CDR1 GTSNPN, CDR2 SVGIG (reference sequence). CDR3 protein: CAWRKGGYTF. CDR3 DNA sequence: TGTGCCTGGAGAAAGGGTGGCTACACCTTC.